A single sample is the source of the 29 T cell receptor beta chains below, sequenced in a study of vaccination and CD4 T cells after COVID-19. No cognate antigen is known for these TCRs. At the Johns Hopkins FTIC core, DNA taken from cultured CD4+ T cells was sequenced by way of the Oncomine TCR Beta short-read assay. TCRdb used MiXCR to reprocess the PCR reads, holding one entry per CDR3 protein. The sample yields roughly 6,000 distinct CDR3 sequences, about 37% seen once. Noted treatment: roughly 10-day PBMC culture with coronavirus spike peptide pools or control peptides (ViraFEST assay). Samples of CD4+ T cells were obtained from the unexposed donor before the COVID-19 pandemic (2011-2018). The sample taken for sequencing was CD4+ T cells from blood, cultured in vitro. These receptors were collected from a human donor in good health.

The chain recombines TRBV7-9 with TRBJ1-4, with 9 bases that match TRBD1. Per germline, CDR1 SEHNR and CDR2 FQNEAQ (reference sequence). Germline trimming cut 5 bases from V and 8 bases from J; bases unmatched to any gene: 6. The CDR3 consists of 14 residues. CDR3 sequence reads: CASSRGTGWEKLFF. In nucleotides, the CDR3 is TGTGCCAGCAGCAGGGGGACAGGGTGGGAAAAACTGTTTTTT.

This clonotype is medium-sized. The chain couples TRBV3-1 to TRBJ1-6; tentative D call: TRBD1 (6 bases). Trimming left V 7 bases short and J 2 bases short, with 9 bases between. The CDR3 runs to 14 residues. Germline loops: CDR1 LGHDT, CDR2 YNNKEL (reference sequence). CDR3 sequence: CASTTGTYNSPLHF. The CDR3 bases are TGTGCCAGCACTACAGGGACCTATAATTCACCCCTCCACTTT.

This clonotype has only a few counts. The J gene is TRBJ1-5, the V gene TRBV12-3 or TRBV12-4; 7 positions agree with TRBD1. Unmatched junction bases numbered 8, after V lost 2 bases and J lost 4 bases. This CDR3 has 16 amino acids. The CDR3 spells CASSLFRDSNNQPQHF. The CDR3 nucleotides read TGTGCCAGCAGTTTATTCCGGGACAGCAATAATCAGCCCCAGCATTTT.

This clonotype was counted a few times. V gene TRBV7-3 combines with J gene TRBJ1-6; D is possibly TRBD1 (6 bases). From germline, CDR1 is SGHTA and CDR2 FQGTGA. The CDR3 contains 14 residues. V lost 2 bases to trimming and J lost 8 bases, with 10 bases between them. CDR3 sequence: CASSLRGGDSPLHF. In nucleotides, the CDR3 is TGTGCCAGCAGCTTACGGGGGGGCGATTCACCCCTCCACTTT.

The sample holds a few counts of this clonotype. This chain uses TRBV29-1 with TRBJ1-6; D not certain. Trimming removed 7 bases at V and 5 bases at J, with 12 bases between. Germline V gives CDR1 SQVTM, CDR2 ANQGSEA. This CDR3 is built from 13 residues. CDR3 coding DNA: TGCAGCGCCGCGTGGGGTGATAATTCACCCCTCCACTTT. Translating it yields CSAAWGDNSPLHF.

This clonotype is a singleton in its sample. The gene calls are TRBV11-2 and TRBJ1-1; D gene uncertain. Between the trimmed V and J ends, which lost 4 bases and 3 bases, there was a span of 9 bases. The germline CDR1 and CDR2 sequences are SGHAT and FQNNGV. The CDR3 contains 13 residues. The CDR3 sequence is CASSSGRYTEAFF. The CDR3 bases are TGTGCCAGCAGCTCGGGGAGGTACACTGAAGCTTTCTTT.

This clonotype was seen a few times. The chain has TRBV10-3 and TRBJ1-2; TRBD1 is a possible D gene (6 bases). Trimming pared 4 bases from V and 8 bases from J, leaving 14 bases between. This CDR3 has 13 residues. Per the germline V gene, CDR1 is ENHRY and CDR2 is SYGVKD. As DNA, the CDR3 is TGTGCCATCAGTGGAAGGACAGATAGAGGCTACACCTTC. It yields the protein CAISGRTDRGYTF.

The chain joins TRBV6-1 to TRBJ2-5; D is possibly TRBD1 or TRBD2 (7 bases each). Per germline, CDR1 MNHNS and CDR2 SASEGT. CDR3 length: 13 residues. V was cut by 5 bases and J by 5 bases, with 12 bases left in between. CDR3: CASSPRGGETQYF. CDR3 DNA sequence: TGTGCCAGCAGTCCCAGGGGGGGGGAGACCCAGTACTTC.

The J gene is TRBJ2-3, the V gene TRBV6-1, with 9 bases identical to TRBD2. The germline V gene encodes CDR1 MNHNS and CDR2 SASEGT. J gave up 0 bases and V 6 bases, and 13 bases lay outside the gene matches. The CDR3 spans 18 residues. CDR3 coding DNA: TGTGCCAGCAGATCCATAGCGGGGGTTAAACCTAGCACAGATACGCAGTATTTT. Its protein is CASRSIAGVKPSTDTQYF.

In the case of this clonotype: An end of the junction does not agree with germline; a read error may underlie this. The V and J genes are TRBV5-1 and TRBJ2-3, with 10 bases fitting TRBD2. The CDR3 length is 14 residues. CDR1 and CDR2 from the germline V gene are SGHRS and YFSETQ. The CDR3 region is CASSFGLAGARDDF. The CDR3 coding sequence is TGCGCCAGCAGCTTTGGGCTAGCGGGGGCCCGGGATGATTTT.

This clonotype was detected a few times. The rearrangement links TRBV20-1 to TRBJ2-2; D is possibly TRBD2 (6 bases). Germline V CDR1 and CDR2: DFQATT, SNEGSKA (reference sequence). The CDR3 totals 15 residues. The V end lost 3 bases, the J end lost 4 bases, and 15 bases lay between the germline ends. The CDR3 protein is CSARRGAGGTGELFF. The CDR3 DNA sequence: TGCAGTGCTAGGCGGGGCGCCGGGGGCACCGGGGAGCTGTTTTTT.

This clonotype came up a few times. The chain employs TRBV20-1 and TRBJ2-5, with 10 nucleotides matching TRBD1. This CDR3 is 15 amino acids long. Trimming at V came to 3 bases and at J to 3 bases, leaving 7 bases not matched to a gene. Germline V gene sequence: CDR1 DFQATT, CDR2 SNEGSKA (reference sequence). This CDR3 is CSASPTGTGEETQYF. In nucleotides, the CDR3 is TGCAGTGCTAGTCCAACGGGGACAGGGGAAGAGACCCAGTACTTC.

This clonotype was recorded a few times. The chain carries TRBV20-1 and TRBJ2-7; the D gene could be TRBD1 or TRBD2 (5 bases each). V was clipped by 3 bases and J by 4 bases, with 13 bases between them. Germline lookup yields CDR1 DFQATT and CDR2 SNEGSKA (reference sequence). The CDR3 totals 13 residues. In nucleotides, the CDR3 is TGCAGTGCTAGTAGCGCAGGGTTGTACGAGCAGTACTTC. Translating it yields CSASSAGLYEQYF.

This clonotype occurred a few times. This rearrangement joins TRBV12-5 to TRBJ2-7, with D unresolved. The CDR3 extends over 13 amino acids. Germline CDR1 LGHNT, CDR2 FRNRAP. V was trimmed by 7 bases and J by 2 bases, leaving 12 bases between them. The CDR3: CASAPTPTYEQYF. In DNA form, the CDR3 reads TGTGCTAGTGCCCCGACACCGACCTACGAGCAGTACTTC.

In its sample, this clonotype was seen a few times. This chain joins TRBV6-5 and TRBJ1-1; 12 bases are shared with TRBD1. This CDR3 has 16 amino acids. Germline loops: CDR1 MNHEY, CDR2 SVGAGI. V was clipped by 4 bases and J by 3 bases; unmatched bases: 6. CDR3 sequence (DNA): TGTGCCAGCAGTTCCGGGACAGGGGGCGCGGACACTGAAGCTTTCTTT. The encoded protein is CASSSGTGGADTEAFF.

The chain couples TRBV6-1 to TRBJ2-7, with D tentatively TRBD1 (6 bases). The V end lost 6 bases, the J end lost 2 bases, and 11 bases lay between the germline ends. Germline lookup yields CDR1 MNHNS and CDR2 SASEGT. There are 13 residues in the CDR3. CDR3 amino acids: CASRSGHPYEQYF. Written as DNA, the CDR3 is TGTGCCAGCAGGTCGGGACACCCCTACGAGCAGTACTTC.

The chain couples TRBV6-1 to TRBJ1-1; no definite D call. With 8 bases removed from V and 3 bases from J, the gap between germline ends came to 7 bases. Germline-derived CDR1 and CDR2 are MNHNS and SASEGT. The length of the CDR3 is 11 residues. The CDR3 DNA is TGTGCCAGCCGTGGCCACACTGAAGCTTTCTTT. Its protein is CASRGHTEAFF.

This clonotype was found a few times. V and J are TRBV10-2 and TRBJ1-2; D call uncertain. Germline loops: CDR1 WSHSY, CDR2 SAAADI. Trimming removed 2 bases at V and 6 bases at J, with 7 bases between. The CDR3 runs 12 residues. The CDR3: CASSERVHGYTF. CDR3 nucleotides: TGCGCCAGCAGTGAGAGGGTTCATGGCTACACCTTC.

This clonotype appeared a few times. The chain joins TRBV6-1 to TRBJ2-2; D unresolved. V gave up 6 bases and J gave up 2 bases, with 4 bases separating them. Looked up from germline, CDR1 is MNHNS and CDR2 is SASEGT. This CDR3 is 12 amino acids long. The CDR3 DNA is TGTGCCAGCAGATCAAACACCGGGGAGCTGTTTTTT. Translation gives CASRSNTGELFF.

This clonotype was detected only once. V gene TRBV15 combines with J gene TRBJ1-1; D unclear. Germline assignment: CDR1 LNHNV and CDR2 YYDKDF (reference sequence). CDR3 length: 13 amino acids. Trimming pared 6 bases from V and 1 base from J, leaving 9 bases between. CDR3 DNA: TGTGCCACCAGTTTGTCAGAGAACACTGAAGCTTTCTTT. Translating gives CATSLSENTEAFF. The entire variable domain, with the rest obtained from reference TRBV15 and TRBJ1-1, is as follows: DAMVIQNPRYQVTQFGKPVTLSCSQTLNHNVMYWYQQKSSQAPKLLFHYYDKDFNNEADTPDNFQSRRPNTSFCFLDIRSPGLGDTAMYLCATSLSENTEAFFGQGTRLTVV.

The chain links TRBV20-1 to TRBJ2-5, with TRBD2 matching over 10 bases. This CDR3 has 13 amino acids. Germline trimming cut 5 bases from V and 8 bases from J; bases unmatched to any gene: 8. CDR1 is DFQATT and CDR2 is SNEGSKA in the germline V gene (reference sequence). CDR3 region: CSAEAGGRGTQYF. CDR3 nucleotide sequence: TGCAGTGCTGAAGCGGGGGGGAGGGGTACCCAGTACTTC.

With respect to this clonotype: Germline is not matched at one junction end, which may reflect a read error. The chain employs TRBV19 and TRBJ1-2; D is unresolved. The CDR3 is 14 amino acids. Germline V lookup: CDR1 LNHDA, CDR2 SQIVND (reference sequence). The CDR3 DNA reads TGTGCCAGTAGTATTGCCACTACTACCCCGATCGACCGCTTC. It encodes CASSIATTTPIDRF.

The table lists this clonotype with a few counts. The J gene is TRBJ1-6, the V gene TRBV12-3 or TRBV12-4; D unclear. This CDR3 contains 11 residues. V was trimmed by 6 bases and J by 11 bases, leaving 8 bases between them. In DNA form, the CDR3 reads TGTGCCAGCAGCCTAGACCCACCCCTCCACTTT. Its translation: CASSLDPPLHF.

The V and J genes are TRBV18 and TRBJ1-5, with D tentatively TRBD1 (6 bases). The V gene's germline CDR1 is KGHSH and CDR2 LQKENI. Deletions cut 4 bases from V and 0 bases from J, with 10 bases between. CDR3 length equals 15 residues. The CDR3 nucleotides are TGTGCCAGCTCACAACAGGGTAATAGCAATCAGCCCCAGCATTTT. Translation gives CASSQQGNSNQPQHF.

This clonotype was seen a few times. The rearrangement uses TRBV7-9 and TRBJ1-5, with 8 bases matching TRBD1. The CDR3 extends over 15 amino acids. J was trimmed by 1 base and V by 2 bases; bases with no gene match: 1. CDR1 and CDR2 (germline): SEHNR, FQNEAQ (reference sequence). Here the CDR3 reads CASSLQGASNQPQHF. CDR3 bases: TGTGCCAGCAGCTTACAGGGGGCAAGCAATCAGCCCCAGCATTTT.

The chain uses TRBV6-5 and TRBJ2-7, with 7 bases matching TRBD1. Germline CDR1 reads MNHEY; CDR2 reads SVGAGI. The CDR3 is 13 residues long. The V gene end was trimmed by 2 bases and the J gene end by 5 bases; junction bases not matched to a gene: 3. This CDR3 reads CASSYRGGHEQYF. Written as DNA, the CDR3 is TGTGCCAGCAGTTACAGAGGGGGCCACGAGCAGTACTTC.

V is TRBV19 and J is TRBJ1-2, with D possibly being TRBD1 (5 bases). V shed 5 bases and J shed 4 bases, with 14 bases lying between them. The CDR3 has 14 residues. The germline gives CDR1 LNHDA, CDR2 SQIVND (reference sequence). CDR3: CASSGTHITYGYTF. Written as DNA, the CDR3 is TGTGCCAGTAGTGGGACGCATATTACCTATGGCTACACCTTC.

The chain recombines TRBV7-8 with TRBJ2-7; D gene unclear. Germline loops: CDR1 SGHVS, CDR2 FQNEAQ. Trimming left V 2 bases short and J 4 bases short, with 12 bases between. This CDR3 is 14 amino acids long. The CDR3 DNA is TGTGCCAGCAGCTTAACCTCCCCAGGTTACGAGCAGTACTTC. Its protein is CASSLTSPGYEQYF.

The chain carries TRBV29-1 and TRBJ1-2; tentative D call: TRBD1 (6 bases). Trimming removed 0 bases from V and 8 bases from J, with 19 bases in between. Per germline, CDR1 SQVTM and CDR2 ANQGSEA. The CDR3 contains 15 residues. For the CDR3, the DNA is TGCAGCGTTGAAGAGGGGGGGCCCCTCCTCTGGGGCTACACCTTC. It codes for CSVEEGGPLLWGYTF.